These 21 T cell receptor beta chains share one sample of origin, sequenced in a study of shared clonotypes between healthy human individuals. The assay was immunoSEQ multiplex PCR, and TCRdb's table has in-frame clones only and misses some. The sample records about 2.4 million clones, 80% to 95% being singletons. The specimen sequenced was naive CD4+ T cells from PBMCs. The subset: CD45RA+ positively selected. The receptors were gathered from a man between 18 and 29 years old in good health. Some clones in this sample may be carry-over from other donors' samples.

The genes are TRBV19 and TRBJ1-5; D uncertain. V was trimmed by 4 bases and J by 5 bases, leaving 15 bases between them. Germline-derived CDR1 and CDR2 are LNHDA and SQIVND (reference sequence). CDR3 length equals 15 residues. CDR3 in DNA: TGTGCCAGTAGTACCCCCGGAAGGTGGGATCAGCCCCAGCATTTT. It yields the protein CASSTPGRWDQPQHF.

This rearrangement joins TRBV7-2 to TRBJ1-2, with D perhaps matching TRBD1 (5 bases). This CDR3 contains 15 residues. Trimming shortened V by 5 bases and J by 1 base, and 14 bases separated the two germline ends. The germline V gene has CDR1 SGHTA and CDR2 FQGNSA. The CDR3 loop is CASSLRWGINYGYTF. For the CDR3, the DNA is TGTGCCAGCAGCCTACGGTGGGGGATTAACTATGGCTACACCTTC. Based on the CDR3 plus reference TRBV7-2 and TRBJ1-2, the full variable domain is GAGVSQSPSNKVTEKGKDVELRCDPISGHTALYWYRQSLGQGLEFLIYFQGNSAPDKSGLPSDRFSAERTGGSVSTLTIQRTQQEDSAVYLCASSLRWGINYGYTFGSGTRLTVV.

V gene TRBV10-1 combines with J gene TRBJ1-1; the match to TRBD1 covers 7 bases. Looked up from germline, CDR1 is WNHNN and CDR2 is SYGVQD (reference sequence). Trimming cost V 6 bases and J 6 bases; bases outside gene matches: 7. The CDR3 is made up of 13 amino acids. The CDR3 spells CASRPTGVSEAFF. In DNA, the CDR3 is TGCGCCAGCAGGCCTACAGGGGTATCTGAAGCTTTCTTT.

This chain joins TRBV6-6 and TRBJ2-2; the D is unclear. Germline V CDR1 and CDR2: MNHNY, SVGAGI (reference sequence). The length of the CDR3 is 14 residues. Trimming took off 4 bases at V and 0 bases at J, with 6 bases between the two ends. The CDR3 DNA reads TGTGCCAGCAGTTCGGGTCCGAACACCGGGGAGCTGTTTTTT. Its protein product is CASSSGPNTGELFF.

The DNA of the CDR3 is TGTGCCAGCAGGGGGACTGTCGGAGGAGAGCAGTACTTC. The encoded protein is CASRGTVGGEQYF. J is TRBJ2-7 and V is TRBV2; the D gene is possibly TRBD2 (6 bases). CDR3 length equals 13 residues. Germline V gene sequence: CDR1 SNHLY, CDR2 FYNNEI. The ends were cut back, 6 bases at V and 7 bases at J, with 16 bases in the middle.

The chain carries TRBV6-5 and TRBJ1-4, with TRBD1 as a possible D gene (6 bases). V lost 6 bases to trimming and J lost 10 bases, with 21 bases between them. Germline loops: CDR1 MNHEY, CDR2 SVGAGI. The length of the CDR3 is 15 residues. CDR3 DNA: TGTGCCAGCAGCTCCGATTTCCAAATCAGGGGAAAACTGTTTTTT. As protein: CASSSDFQIRGKLFF.

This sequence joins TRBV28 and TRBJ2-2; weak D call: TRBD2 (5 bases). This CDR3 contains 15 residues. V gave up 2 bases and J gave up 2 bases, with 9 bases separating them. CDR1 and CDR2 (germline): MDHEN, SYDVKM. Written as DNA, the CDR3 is TGTGCCAGCAGTTTAAGACTACCCAACACCGGGGAGCTGTTTTTT. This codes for CASSLRLPNTGELFF.

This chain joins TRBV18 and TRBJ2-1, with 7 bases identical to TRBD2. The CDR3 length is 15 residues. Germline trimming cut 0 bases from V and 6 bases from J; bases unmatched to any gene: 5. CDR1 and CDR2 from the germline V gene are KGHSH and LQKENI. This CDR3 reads CASSPPRGLVNEQFF. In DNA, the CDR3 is TGTGCCAGCTCACCACCGCGGGGGTTAGTCAATGAGCAGTTCTTC. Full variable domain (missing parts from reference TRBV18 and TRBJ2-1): NAGVMQNPRHLVRRRGQEARLRCSPMKGHSHVYWYRQLPEEGLKFMVYLQKENIIDESGMPKERFSAEFPKEGPSILRIQQVVRGDSAAYFCASSPPRGLVNEQFFGPGTRLTVL.

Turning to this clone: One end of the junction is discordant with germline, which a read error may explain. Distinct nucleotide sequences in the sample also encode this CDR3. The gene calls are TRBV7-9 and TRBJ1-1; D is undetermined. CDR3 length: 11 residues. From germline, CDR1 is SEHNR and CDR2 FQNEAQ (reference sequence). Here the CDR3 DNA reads TGTGCCAGCAGTCTGAATACTGAAGCTTTCTTT. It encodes CASSLNTEAFF.

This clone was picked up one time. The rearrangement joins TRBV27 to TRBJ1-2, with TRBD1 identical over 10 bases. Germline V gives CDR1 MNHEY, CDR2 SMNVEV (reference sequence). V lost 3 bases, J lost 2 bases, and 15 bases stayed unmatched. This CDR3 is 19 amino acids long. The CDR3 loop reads CASSFRFSLGQGVNYGYTF. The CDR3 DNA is TGTGCCAGCAGTTTTCGTTTTTCCCTCGGACAGGGGGTAAACTATGGCTACACCTTC.

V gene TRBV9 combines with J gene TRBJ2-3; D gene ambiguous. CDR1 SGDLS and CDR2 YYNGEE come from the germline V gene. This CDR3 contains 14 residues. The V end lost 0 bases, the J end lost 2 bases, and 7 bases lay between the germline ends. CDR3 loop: CASSVGWNTDTQYF. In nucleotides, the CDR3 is TGTGCCAGCAGCGTAGGTTGGAACACAGATACGCAGTATTTT.

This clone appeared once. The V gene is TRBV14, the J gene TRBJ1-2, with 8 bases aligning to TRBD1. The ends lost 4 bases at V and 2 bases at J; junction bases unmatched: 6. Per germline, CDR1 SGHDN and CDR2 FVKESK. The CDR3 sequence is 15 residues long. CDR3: CASSRSTGVNYGYTF. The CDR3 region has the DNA TGTGCCAGCAGCCGCTCGACAGGGGTCAACTATGGCTACACCTTC.

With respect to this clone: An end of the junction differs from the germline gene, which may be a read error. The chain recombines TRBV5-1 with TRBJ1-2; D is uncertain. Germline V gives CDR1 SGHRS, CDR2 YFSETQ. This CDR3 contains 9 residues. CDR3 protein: CASRGPPKF. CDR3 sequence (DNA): TGCGCCAGCCGTGGACCCCCAAAGTTC.

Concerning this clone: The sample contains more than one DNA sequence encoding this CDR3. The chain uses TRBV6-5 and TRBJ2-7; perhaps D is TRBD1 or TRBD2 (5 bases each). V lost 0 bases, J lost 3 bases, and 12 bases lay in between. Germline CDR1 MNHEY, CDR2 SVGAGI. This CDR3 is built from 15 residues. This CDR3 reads CASSYSGRDLYEQYF. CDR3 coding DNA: TGTGCCAGCAGTTACTCCGGAAGGGACCTCTACGAGCAGTACTTC.

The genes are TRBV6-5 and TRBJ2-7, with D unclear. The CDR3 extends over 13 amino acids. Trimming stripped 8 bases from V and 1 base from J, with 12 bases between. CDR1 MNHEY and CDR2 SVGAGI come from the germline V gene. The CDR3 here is CASLSQLSYEQYF. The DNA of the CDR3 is TGTGCCAGCCTTTCGCAACTATCCTACGAGCAGTACTTC.

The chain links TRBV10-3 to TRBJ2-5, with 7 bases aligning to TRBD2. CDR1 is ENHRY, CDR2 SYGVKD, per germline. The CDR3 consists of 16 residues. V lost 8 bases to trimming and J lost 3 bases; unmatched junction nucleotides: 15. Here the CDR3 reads CAIGSSGPEPEETQYF. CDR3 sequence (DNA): TGTGCCATCGGGTCTAGCGGACCAGAACCCGAAGAGACCCAGTACTTC.

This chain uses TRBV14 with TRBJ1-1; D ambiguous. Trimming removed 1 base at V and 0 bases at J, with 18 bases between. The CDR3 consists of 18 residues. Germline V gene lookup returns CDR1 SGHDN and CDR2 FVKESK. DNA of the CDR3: TGTGCCAGCAGCCAAGTGAGCCTCGGTCGACGCATGAACACTGAAGCTTTCTTT. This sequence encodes CASSQVSLGRRMNTEAFF.

CDR3 in amino acids: CASSLGLRTEAFF. In DNA form, the CDR3 reads TGTGCCAGCAGCTTAGGTTTACGCACTGAAGCTTTCTTT. The gene calls are TRBV11-3 and TRBJ1-1; D not resolved. Germline V gene lookup returns CDR1 SGHNT and CDR2 YENEEA. The CDR3 extends over 13 amino acids. With 1 base removed from V and 4 bases from J, the gap between germline ends came to 7 bases.

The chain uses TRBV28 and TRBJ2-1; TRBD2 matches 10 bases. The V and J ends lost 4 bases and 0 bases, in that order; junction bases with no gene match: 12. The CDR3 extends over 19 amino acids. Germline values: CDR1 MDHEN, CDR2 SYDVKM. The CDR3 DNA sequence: TGTGCCAGCAGTTCCCCCCCCGGGGCTAGCGGGAGCTCCTACAATGAGCAGTTCTTC. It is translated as CASSSPPGASGSSYNEQFF.

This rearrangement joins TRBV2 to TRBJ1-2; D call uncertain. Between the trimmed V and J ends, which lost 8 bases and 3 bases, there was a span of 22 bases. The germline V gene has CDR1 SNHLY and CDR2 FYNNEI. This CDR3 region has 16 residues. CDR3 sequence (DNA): TGTGCCAGCGTTACCCTCCCGGGATTCATGGACTATGGCTACACCTTC. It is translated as CASVTLPGFMDYGYTF.

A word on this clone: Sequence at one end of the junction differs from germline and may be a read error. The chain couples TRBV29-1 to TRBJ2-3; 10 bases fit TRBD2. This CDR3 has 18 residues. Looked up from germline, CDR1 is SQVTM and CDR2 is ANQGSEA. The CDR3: CSVVGAVLAGGTTYTQYF. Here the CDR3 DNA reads TGCAGCGTTGTGGGGGCGGTATTAGCGGGAGGTACCACATATACGCAGTATTTT.